Listed below are T cell receptor beta chains from one sample, sequenced in a study of blood T cell repertoires in COVID-19. Sequencing was performed with immunoSEQ multiplex PCR; in TCRdb, only in-frame clones are kept and a portion is missing. Of 250,000 or so clones listed, 65% to 90% were seen once; the top ten hold 2% to 2.5%. The sequenced sample was peripheral blood. These receptors came from a man aged 35-49 years who had recovered from COVID-19. The CDR3 runs from the conserved cysteine through the conserved F or W. The D gene is left open where the match is weak. Some rows mark clone size as missing; the rest say once, few, many or name a class of expanded clone.

TRBD2,TRBV28,NA,TRBJ2-7,15,CASSPSGSQSYEQYF,TGTGCCAGCAGTCCGAGCGGGAGCCAATCCTACGAGCAGTACTTC
NA,TRBV3-1/TRBV3-2,once,TRBJ2-3,13,CASSRPGADTQYF,TGTGCCAGCAGCCGACCAGGCGCAGATACGCAGTATTTT
NA,TRBV7-9,NA,TRBJ2-5,13,CASSPGFLKTQYF,TGTGCCAGCAGCCCGGGATTCCTAAAGACCCAGTACTTC
TRBD2,TRBV19,NA,TRBJ2-3,15,CASKASGRGTDTQYF,TGTGCCAGTAAGGCTAGCGGGAGGGGCACAGATACGCAGTATTTT
TRBD2,TRBV2,once,TRBJ2-7,15,CASSRSGAGVEEQYF,TGTGCCAGCAGTAGAAGCGGGGCGGGAGTGGAGGAGCAGTACTTC
NA,TRBV10-3,NA,TRBJ2-5,16,CAIREGQGRAQETQYF,TGTGCCATCCGGGAGGGACAGGGTCGAGCCCAAGAGACCCAGTACTTC
NA,TRBV4-3,NA,TRBJ2-7,14,CASSAGSSRDEQYF,TGCGCCAGCAGCGCAGGGTCCAGCAGGGACGAGCAGTACTTC
TRBD2,TRBV18,NA,TRBJ2-7,16,CASSPNLAGGSYEQYF,TGTGCCAGCTCGCCCAACCTGGCGGGGGGTTCCTACGAGCAGTACTTC
NA,TRBV11-3,NA,TRBJ2-7,16,CASSLGLMNRAYEQYF,TGTGCCAGCAGCTTAGGGCTCATGAACAGGGCCTACGAGCAGTACTTC
NA,TRBV7-9,NA,TRBJ1-1,15,CASSPLGGTNTEAFF,TGTGCCAGCAGCCCCCTGGGAGGGACGAACACTGAAGCTTTCTTT
NA,TRBV30,NA,TRBJ1-3,11,CAWTTGNTIYF,TGTGCCTGGACTACTGGAAACACCATATATTTT
NA,TRBV4-3,NA,TRBJ2-3,13,CASSQGLADTQYF,TGCGCCAGCAGCCAAGGACTAGCAGATACGCAGTATTTT
NA,TRBV27,NA,TRBJ1-2,14,CASSPPGGPYGYTF,TGTGCCAGCAGTCCCCCGGGGGGTCCCTATGGCTACACCTTC
TRBD1,TRBV7-9,NA,TRBJ1-2,14,CASSAWDRGHGYTF,TGTGCCAGCAGCGCTTGGGACAGGGGCCATGGCTACACCTTC
NA,TRBV4-1,NA,TRBJ2-3,15,CASSQIQSITDTQYF,TGCGCCAGCAGCCAAATCCAGTCGATCACAGATACGCAGTATTTT
NA,TRBV7-9,NA,TRBJ1-2,16,CASSPLGVNNWDGYTF,TGTGCCAGCAGCCCTCTAGGAGTTAATAATTGGGATGGCTACACCTTC
NA,TRBV11-3,NA,TRBJ1-6,15,CASSADSNYNSPLHF,TGTGCCAGCAGCGCAGACAGTAATTATAATTCACCCCTCCACTTT
NA,TRBV9,NA,TRBJ2-2,14,CASSINRVTGELFF,TGTGCCAGCAGCATCAACAGGGTCACCGGGGAGCTGTTTTTT
NA,TRBV9,NA,TRBJ2-3,17,CASSVGGSSGGTDTQYF,TGTGCCAGCAGCGTAGGGGGGTCCTCAGGGGGCACAGATACGCAGTATTTT
TRBD2,TRBV10-1,NA,TRBJ2-5,15,CASSEGRLAGETQYF,TGCGCCAGCAGTGAGGGACGACTAGCGGGAGAGACCCAGTACTTC
TRBD2,TRBV19,NA,TRBJ2-2,15,CASKSGRVNTGELFF,TGTGCCAGTAAAAGCGGGAGGGTGAACACCGGGGAGCTGTTTTTT
TRBD2,TRBV11-3,NA,TRBJ2-1,15,CASSSGLAGRNEQFF,TGTGCCAGCAGCTCGGGACTAGCGGGGCGTAATGAGCAGTTCTTC
TRBD1,TRBV6-6,once,TRBJ2-7,15,CASRPDRPSSYEQYF,TGTGCCAGCAGACCGGACAGGCCCAGCTCCTACGAGCAGTACTTC
TRBD2,TRBV2,NA,TRBJ2-5,15,CASTIERGGQETQYF,TGTGCCAGCACTATTGAGCGGGGGGGCCAGGAGACCCAGTACTTC
TRBD1,TRBV5-5,NA,TRBJ1-1,18,CASSLVGQGAKMNTEAFF,TGTGCCAGCAGCTTGGTGGGACAGGGGGCGAAGATGAACACTGAAGCTTTCTTT
TRBD2,TRBV7-8,NA,TRBJ2-1,16,CASSFNRAGSYNEQFF,TGTGCCAGCAGCTTTAATCGAGCGGGATCCTACAATGAGCAGTTCTTC
NA,TRBV12-3/TRBV12-4,NA,TRBJ2-7,11,CASSISYEQYF,TGTGCCAGCAGTATCAGCTACGAGCAGTACTTC
TRBD1,TRBV20-1,NA,TRBJ1-4,16,CSASMGQITGGEKLFF,TGCAGTGCTAGTATGGGCCAGATTACAGGGGGGGAAAAACTGTTTTTT
NA,TRBV19,NA,TRBJ2-5,15,CASSTRLVSGETQYF,TGTGCCAGTAGTACCCGACTCGTCTCCGGAGAGACCCAGTACTTC
TRBD2,TRBV9,NA,TRBJ2-2,15,CASSLTSGYTGELFF,TGTGCCAGCAGCCTGACTAGCGGCTACACCGGGGAGCTGTTTTTT
TRBD2,TRBV10-3,NA,TRBJ2-7,15,CAISESTSDNYEQYF,TGTGCCATCAGTGAGTCTACTAGCGACAACTACGAGCAGTACTTC
NA,TRBV2,NA,TRBJ1-3,15,CASSETPRGGNTIYF,TGTGCCAGCAGTGAAACCCCCCGCGGAGGAAACACCATATATTTT
NA,TRBV6-5,NA,TRBJ1-6,13,CASKTEINSPLHF,TGTGCCAGCAAGACGGAGATCAATTCACCCCTCCACTTT
NA,TRBV2,once,TRBJ2-7,10,CASSRLEQYF,TGTGCCAGCAGTCGTCTCGAGCAGTACTTC
TRBD1,TRBV5-4,once,TRBJ2-2,15,CASSTLQGDDGELFF,TGTGCCAGCAGCACTTTACAGGGGGATGACGGGGAGCTGTTTTTT
NA,TRBV18,NA,TRBJ2-7,15,CASSPSYNSGYEQYF,TGTGCCAGCTCACCGAGTTATAATTCAGGGTACGAGCAGTACTTC